This T cell receptor (beta chain) was sequenced in a study of a mutant IDH1 vaccine in newly diagnosed glioma. CDR1 LNHDA and CDR2 SQIVND come from the germline V gene (reference sequence). The CDR3 consists of 15 residues. The trim removed 7 bases at V and 3 bases at J, leaving 6 bases unmatched. This clone occurred once. Its antigen is still unknown. Generated by immunoSEQ multiplex PCR, the TCRdb table keeps only in-frame clones and is missing some. The repertoire holds tens of thousands of clones, with around 80% as singletons. This sample's time point: week 5, during vaccination. Each dose delivered 300 ug of mutant IDH1 20-mer peptide subcutaneously with imiquimod.

J is TRBJ1-1 and V is TRBV19; TRBD1 matches 12 bases. The TCR was taken from a man in his forties or fifties with glioma. The input for sequencing was PBMCs, taken from a glioma patient whose treatment included an IDH1 peptide vaccine. In nucleotides, the CDR3 is TGTGCCAGTACCGGGACAGGGGGCGCGGACACTGAAGCTTTCTTT. This translates into CASTGTGGADTEAFF.